The subject of this entry is one TCR beta chain. Its antigen is unknown. This sample's time point: week 47, end of study. Each dose of the vaccine consisted of 300 ug of mutant IDH1 20-mer peptide, with topical imiquimod. The ends were cut back, 4 bases at V and 1 base at J, with 11 bases in the middle. This CDR3 has 14 amino acids. CDR1 and CDR2 (germline): SGHRS, YFSETQ. This sample is drawn from a study of a mutant IDH1 vaccine in newly diagnosed glioma. Produced via immunoSEQ multiplex PCR; TCRdb's table is partial and in-frame only. The sample lists 90,000 to 100,000 clones, roughly 86% occurring once.

The receptor's source is a woman in her 50s with glioma. This chain joins TRBV5-1 and TRBJ2-5; D call uncertain. Sequencing was performed on PBMCs, taken from a glioma patient whose treatment included an IDH1 peptide vaccine. This chain's CDR3 is CASSPSPGQETQYF. CDR3 sequence (DNA): TGCGCCAGCAGCCCGAGCCCGGGCCAAGAGACCCAGTACTTC.